This T cell receptor beta chain was obtained from a study of shared clonotypes between healthy human individuals. Study-level points and caveats: Blood was the sole source, and tissue repertoires probably differ.

The CDR3 has 19 residues. With 7 bases clipped from V and 7 bases from J, the junction kept 16 bases outside the gene matches. The germline gives CDR1 MNHEY, CDR2 SMNVEV (reference sequence). In replicate PCRs of sorted subsets, about 200 ng DNA, about 29,000 T cell genomes, was used. TCRdb's table, derived via immunoSEQ multiplex PCR, lists solely in-frame clones and lacks some. Altogether roughly 2 million clones are present, about 95% being singletons, with the ten largest covering roughly 0.13%. Of note for this clone: Its antigen is not identified.

The sample taken for sequencing was naive CD4+ T cells sorted from blood. Subset specified: CD45RA+ positively selected. The chain uses TRBV27 and TRBJ2-2, with TRBD2 identical over 15 bases. The source of this sequence is a man aged 18-30 years in good health. The CDR3, as DNA: TGTGCCAGCAAACCCGAACCGGGACTAGCGGGAGGAATCGGCGGGGAGCTGTTTTTT. Translated: CASKPEPGLAGGIGGELFF.